This paragraph covers one T cell receptor beta chain sequence. V shed 6 bases and J 7 bases; nucleotides not matched to a gene: 5. Germline loops: CDR1 MDHEN, CDR2 SYDVKM. There are 15 residues in the CDR3. This specimen belongs to a study of CD8 T cells in Susac syndrome. With random hexamers, about 0.5 to 1 ug RNA was reverse transcribed. Each CDR3 protein gets one entry after TCRdb re-called the immunoSEQ multiplex PCR reads with MiXCR. The table has about 300,000 distinct CDR3 sequences, roughly 85% seen once. Negative isolation was applied to CD8+ and CD4+ T cells, and FACS enrichment was applied to TEMRA cells.

The clonotype comes from a human donor with multiple sclerosis. Material for sequencing was CD8+ T cells from PBMCs. The genes are TRBV28 and TRBJ2-1, with TRBD2 matching 14 bases. Written as DNA, the CDR3 is TGTGCCAGCAGACCTAGACTAGCGGGAGGGAATGAGCAGTTCTTC. This encodes CASRPRLAGGNEQFF.